This T cell receptor beta chain was captured in a study of T cells in Graves' hyperthyroidism and ophthalmopathy. CDR3 size: 14 residues. Trimming cost V 7 bases and J 1 base, with 13 bases left between them. Germline values: CDR1 MNHEY, CDR2 SMNVEV (reference sequence). This clonotype was seen many times. Amplified TCR beta CDR3 regions derived from RNA transcripts. The study used the HTBI primer set for a first-round RT-PCR of the TCR CDR3. TCRdb re-derived calls from the multiplex PCR reads in MiXCR, one entry per CDR3 protein. The table lists around 340,000 distinct CDR3 sequences, around a sixth of them singletons, with 15% to 19% in the top ten.

The sample was blood. This clonotype was sampled from a woman in her thirties or forties with Graves' ophthalmopathy. This chain links TRBV27 with TRBJ1-1; possibly TRBD1 for D (5 bases). The CDR3 sequence is CASNPLDRNTEAFF. CDR3 sequence (DNA): TGTGCCAGCAACCCCCTCGACAGGAACACTGAAGCTTTCTTT.